The T cell receptor beta chain described here comes from a study of glioma-infiltrating T cells (dated by TCRdb to the mid-2010s). Study-wide context: Sequencing of TCR alpha- and beta-chain repertoires was performed on glioma tissue, on non-neoplastic brain tissue, and on matched peripheral blood mononuclear cells. Each tissue-infiltrating repertoire was compared with the same patient's peripheral blood repertoire to measure divergence between tissue and blood T-cell populations. The paired cohort was made up of three low-grade glioma patients, eight primary glioblastoma patients and three non-glioma patients who contributed non-neoplastic brain tissue. The research as a whole found: Only a very small number of CDR3 sequences turned up in both tissue and blood, a result put down to high CDR3 diversity combined with limited sampling. Group comparisons rested on small numbers: three non-neoplastic, three low-grade glioma and roughly eight glioblastoma patients. In non-neoplastic patients, VJ-independent divergence between tissue and blood fell below expectation, whereas in all gliomas, and especially in low-grade gliomas, the divergence rose above expectation.

TCR alpha and beta CDR3 regions were amplified with the iRepertoire nested amplicon-rescue multiplex PCR (arm-PCR) platform from RNA. One-step reverse transcription and amplification used about 95-400 ng of tissue mRNA or PBMC total RNA as input. Following bead purification, Illumina adapters were added through a secondary multiplex PCR, and the libraries were then gel-purified between 200 and 400 bp. The libraries contained internal 6-nucleotide barcodes that were used for demultiplexing. Libraries were sequenced on an Illumina MiSeq with 2x220 or 2x250 nucleotide paired-end reads. The paper's processing steps were these. Paired reads were merged using FLASH 1.2.11 and were aligned to the GRCh37 human genome using BWA-MEM, after which TRA and TRB reads were extracted. For V and J assignment, an IMGT-derived reference of cassette sequences and CDR3 motifs that included pseudogenes was used. Reads were translated in three frames, and productive CDR3s were defined as those with a C...FGXG motif and no stop codons. Unique combinations of V-J cassette pair and CDR3 amino acid sequence were defined as clonotypes. Filtering of reads was based on Hamming distance, with the threshold set by the sequence error rate of each sample in mapped regions. In-frame beta chains were kept once TCRdb had trimmed the public reads at Q25 with fastp and called clones with MiXCR. Entries are consolidated by CDR3 protein sequence, retaining the most common genes and DNA. The V and J calls come from TCRdb's annotation, not from the publication. Counted in this sample were some 180,000 distinct CDR3 sequences; 32% of them appeared once. The ten most abundant clones make up over 20% of the sample.

Counted from cysteine to phenylalanine, this CDR3 has 15 amino acids. The DNA shown is the 45-base CDR3, in frame from base 1. For CDR1 and CDR2, the germline V gene (reference sequence) lists DFQATT and SNEGSKA. After removal of 3 bases from V and 0 bases from J, the junction retains 3 bases not matched to a gene. There are many counts of this clonotype. What antigen it recognizes has not been identified. It has no much larger one-base neighbor in the sample; base qualities were not kept. The sample was glioma tissue, nonneoplastic brain tissue, or PBMCs (not recorded which). The origin of this receptor is a human donor with low-grade glioma or glioblastoma, undergoing nonglioma brain surgery, or in good health (not recorded which). The sequence links TRBV20-1 to TRBJ1-5, and TRBD1 matches 9 of the central bases. The CDR3 in this case is CSARGTGYSNQPQHF. At the DNA level, the sequence is TGCAGTGCTAGGGGGACAGGGTATAGCAATCAGCCCCAGCATTTT.